One sample yielded the 16 T cell receptor beta chains listed below, sequenced in a study of T cells in Graves' hyperthyroidism and ophthalmopathy. Template material for amplifying TCR beta CDR3 regions consisted of RNA transcripts. HTBI primers were employed in a first-round RT-PCR of the TCR CDR3. Using its own MiXCR run on the multiplex PCR reads, TCRdb lists one record per CDR3 protein. This sample has under 400,000 distinct CDR3 sequences; approximately 18% occur once, and the top ten carry 15% to 18%. The sample consisted of blood. Receptors were obtained from a woman in her thirties or forties with Graves' ophthalmopathy.

About this clonotype itself: Mismatch with germline at one junction end may stem from a read error. The rearrangement links TRBV6-1 to TRBJ1-2; possibly TRBD1 for D (5 bases). The V gene's germline CDR1 is MNHNS and CDR2 SASEGT. The CDR3 runs to 16 residues. CDR3: CASSDRQIHFNYGYIF. The CDR3 nucleotides are TGTGCCAGCAGTGACAGACAGATCCATTTTAACTATGGCTACATCTTC.

The chain couples TRBV27 to TRBJ2-4; 9 nucleotides match TRBD1. From germline, CDR1 is MNHEY and CDR2 SMNVEV (reference sequence). This CDR3 has 15 residues. V gave up 5 bases and J gave up 7 bases; unmatched junction bases: 9. CDR3 DNA: TGTGCCAGCAGTCGATCCGGGACAGGGTTTAACATTCAGTACTTC. Its protein product is CASSRSGTGFNIQYF.

V usage is TRBV6-1 and J usage is TRBJ1-1; no definite D call. The CDR3 has 12 amino acids. Germline V gives CDR1 MNHNS, CDR2 SASEGT. Trimming cost V 3 bases and J 7 bases, with 9 bases left between them. CDR3 bases: TGTGCCAGCAGTGACGGGATAGGTGAAGCTTTCTTT. This gives the protein CASSDGIGEAFF.

This clonotype was detected ten times or more. The V gene is TRBV4-3, the J gene TRBJ1-1, with a possible D match to TRBD1 (5 bases). The CDR3 runs 14 residues. Germline-derived CDR1 and CDR2 are LGHNA and YSLEER. V lost 0 bases, J lost 5 bases, and 10 bases lay in between. CDR3 residues: CASSQEGVMTEAFF. DNA of the CDR3: TGCGCCAGCAGCCAAGAGGGGGTGATGACTGAAGCTTTCTTT.

This clonotype occurred many times. The chain combines TRBV6-1 with TRBJ2-5; D is undetermined. The CDR3 runs to 13 residues. Per germline, CDR1 MNHNS and CDR2 SASEGT. V gave up 2 bases and J gave up 5 bases, with 9 bases separating them. CDR3 residues: CASSELGPETQYF. The DNA of the CDR3 is TGTGCCAGCAGTGAACTGGGTCCGGAGACCCAGTACTTC.

J is TRBJ1-2 and V is TRBV28; possibly TRBD1 for D (5 bases). The CDR3 contains 14 residues. Trimming pared 5 bases from V and 5 bases from J, leaving 15 bases between. Germline-derived CDR1 and CDR2 are MDHEN and SYDVKM. The CDR3 DNA follows: TGTGCCAGCAGTGCCGATGTGGAGGGGTATGGCTACACCTTC. This translates into CASSADVEGYGYTF.

This clonotype has ten or more counts. The J gene is TRBJ2-2, the V gene TRBV11-2; 8 nucleotides agree with TRBD2. The germline CDR1 and CDR2 sequences are SGHAT and FQNNGV. With V trimmed by 5 bases and J by 2 bases, 10 bases remained unmatched. CDR3 length: 17 residues. Here the CDR3 DNA reads TGTGCCAGCAGCCGGGGGGGATTCGCGACTAACACCGGGGAGCTGTTTTTT. Translated: CASSRGGFATNTGELFF.

The V gene is TRBV6-1, the J gene TRBJ2-5, with 9 bases that match TRBD2. Germline V gene sequence: CDR1 MNHNS, CDR2 SASEGT. This CDR3 spans 15 amino acids. The trim removed 7 bases at V and 5 bases at J, leaving 11 bases unmatched. The DNA of the CDR3 is TGTGCCAGCAATCCGGGGGTAGCGGGAGTGGAGACCCAGTACTTC. Its translation is CASNPGVAGVETQYF.

This clonotype was seen at least ten times. This rearrangement joins TRBV5-5 to TRBJ2-7; D is ambiguous. The germline V gene has CDR1 SGHKS and CDR2 YYEKEE (reference sequence). Trimming took off 2 bases at V and 3 bases at J, with 9 bases between the two ends. CDR3 length equals 13 residues. Here the CDR3 reads CASSFGLYYEQYF. DNA for the CDR3: TGTGCCAGCAGCTTCGGTCTCTACTACGAGCAGTACTTC.

In its sample, this clonotype was seen many times. Being one base from a much bigger clone, this may be a read error. The V call is TRBV28, the J call TRBJ1-5; D is perhaps TRBD1 (5 bases). This CDR3 contains 17 residues. Trimming stripped 2 bases from V and 7 bases from J, with 21 bases between. CDR1 and CDR2 (germline): MDHEN, SYDVKM. The CDR3 region is CASSLTPHGRGGQPQHF. For the CDR3, the DNA is TGTGCCAGCAGTTTAACCCCCCACGGGAGGGGCGGCCAGCCCCAGCATTTT.

This clonotype occurred many times. This rearrangement joins TRBV12-3 or TRBV12-4 to TRBJ1-2; tentatively, D is TRBD1 (5 bases). The CDR3 length is 15 residues. V was cut by 2 bases and J by 4 bases, with 14 bases left in between. The CDR3 loop reads CASSLLRAGLYGYTF. CDR3 DNA: TGTGCCAGCAGTTTACTCCGGGCAGGGCTCTATGGCTACACCTTC.

The V gene is TRBV18, the J gene TRBJ2-1; D is uncertain. CDR3 length equals 13 residues. Trimming shortened V by 7 bases and J by 6 bases, and 13 bases separated the two germline ends. CDR1 and CDR2 (germline): KGHSH, LQKENI. Written as DNA, the CDR3 is TGTGCCAGCTTCTCAGGTAGGGTCAATGAGCAGTTCTTC. Translated, it gives CASFSGRVNEQFF.

This clonotype occurred many times. This sequence joins TRBV11-2 and TRBJ1-1; possible D gene TRBD1, 5 bases. CDR3 length equals 14 residues. Germline assignment: CDR1 SGHAT and CDR2 FQNNGV. Deletions cut 0 bases from V and 6 bases from J, with 11 bases between. In DNA form, the CDR3 reads TGTGCCAGCAGCTTAGACTTGACAGTGTCTGAAGCTTTCTTT. It encodes CASSLDLTVSEAFF.

This clonotype was counted ten times or more. The V gene is TRBV4-3, the J gene TRBJ2-7; TRBD2 agrees at 14 bases. CDR1 is LGHNA, CDR2 YSLEER, per germline. J was trimmed by 7 bases and V by 5 bases; bases with no gene match: 13. CDR3 length: 17 residues. The CDR3 DNA sequence: TGCGCCAGCAGCGAAAACTCGGGACTAGCGGGAGAGACGGAGCAGTACTTC. This gives the protein CASSENSGLAGETEQYF.

The J gene is TRBJ1-2, the V gene TRBV30; D is undetermined. The germline CDR1 and CDR2 sequences are GTSNPN and SVGIG (reference sequence). Trimming pared 4 bases from V and 4 bases from J, leaving 16 bases between. This CDR3 has 14 amino acids. The chain's CDR3 is CAWMRERAVYGYTF. The CDR3, as DNA: TGTGCCTGGATGAGGGAACGAGCAGTCTATGGCTACACCTTC.

In this sample, this clonotype turned up many times. This rearrangement joins TRBV9 to TRBJ1-2; D call uncertain. CDR1 is SGDLS and CDR2 is YYNGEE in the germline V gene. This CDR3 contains 16 residues. The V gene lost 4 bases and the J gene lost 2 bases, with 18 bases spanning the gap. The chain's CDR3 is CASSIDMWNSNYGYTF. CDR3 DNA: TGTGCCAGCAGCATAGACATGTGGAATAGCAACTATGGCTACACCTTC.